The 30 T cell receptor beta chains presented below share a single source sample, sequenced in a study of lymphopenia after photon versus proton radiotherapy. Assay: immunoSEQ multiplex PCR; the TCRdb copy retains only in-frame clones and omits some. The table shows roughly 57,000 clones, with about 83% occurring only once. The material was peripheral blood, obtained from a patient treated with photon-based radiotherapy. Every receptor here comes from a man aged 50 to 59 with gastric cancer.

The chain joins TRBV11-2 to TRBJ2-5; D possibly uses TRBD1 or TRBD2 (7 bases each). V was cut by 7 bases and J by 2 bases, with 20 bases left in between. CDR1 and CDR2 from the germline V gene are SGHAT and FQNNGV. The CDR3 extends over 16 amino acids. CDR3 amino acids: CASMIQGGLPQETQYF. CDR3 in DNA: TGTGCCAGCATGATTCAGGGGGGACTACCTCAAGAGACCCAGTACTTC. The entire variable domain, with the rest obtained from reference TRBV11-2 and TRBJ2-5, is as follows: EAGVAQSPRYKIIEKRQSVAFWCNPISGHATLYWYQQILGQGPKLLIQFQNNGVVDDSQLPKDRFSAERLKGVDSTLKIQPAKLEDSAVYLCASMIQGGLPQETQYFGPGTRLLVL.

The gene calls are TRBV5-1 and TRBJ2-4; no clear D gene. The germline gives CDR1 SGHRS, CDR2 YFSETQ. This CDR3 is built from 17 residues. The V end was cut by 0 bases, the J end by 7 bases, with 20 bases between. Here the CDR3 DNA reads TGCGCCAGCAGCTTGGACGTTCCTCTAGAGGCGAGGAACATTCAGTACTTC. Protein product: CASSLDVPLEARNIQYF.

This clone was counted between two and nine times. The chain recombines TRBV15 with TRBJ2-5; D might be TRBD1 (6 bases). CDR3 length: 15 residues. V shed 4 bases and J shed 1 base, with 13 bases lying between them. Germline V gene data show CDR1 as LNHNV and CDR2 as YYDKDF (reference sequence). The DNA of the CDR3 is TGTGCCACCAGCAAACAGGGCACGTTCCAAGAGACCCAGTACTTC. This encodes CATSKQGTFQETQYF.

J is TRBJ2-7 and V is TRBV5-8; unclear D gene. V lost 1 base and J 3 bases, leaving 5 bases between the germline ends. The CDR3 spans 12 residues. CDR1 and CDR2 (germline): SGHTS, YDEGEE. The DNA of the CDR3 is TGTGCCAGCAGCTTGATTGACTACGAGCAGTACTTC. It is translated as CASSLIDYEQYF.

CDR3 protein: CASSYRGDGTYEQYF. DNA for the CDR3: TGTGCCAGCAGCTACCGGGGGGACGGGACCTACGAGCAGTACTTC. V and J are TRBV7-6 and TRBJ2-7; 7 positions match TRBD2. Trimming at V came to 4 bases and at J to 2 bases, leaving 8 bases not matched to a gene. This CDR3 is 15 amino acids long. Germline V gene data show CDR1 as SGHVS and CDR2 as FNYEAQ.

In this sample, this clone turned up a few times. The rearrangement uses TRBV2 and TRBJ1-1, with D maybe TRBD1 (6 bases). Trimming cost V 7 bases and J 7 bases, with 16 bases left between them. This CDR3 is built from 13 residues. Germline V gene data show CDR1 as SNHLY and CDR2 as FYNNEI. CDR3 sequence reads: CASNQYRDIEAFF. As DNA, the CDR3 is TGTGCCAGCAATCAATACCGGGACATTGAAGCTTTCTTT.

The chain uses TRBV7-9 and TRBJ2-3; D remains ambiguous. The CDR3 is 15 residues long. Trimming shortened V by 0 bases and J by 2 bases, and 9 bases separated the two germline ends. Germline V CDR1 and CDR2: SEHNR, FQNEAQ (reference sequence). The chain's CDR3 is CASSLAGYSTDTQYF. The CDR3 DNA reads as TGTGCCAGCAGCTTAGCGGGGTACTCCACAGATACGCAGTATTTT.

This sequence joins TRBV2 and TRBJ1-2; 8 bases are a match to TRBD1. The germline V gene encodes CDR1 SNHLY and CDR2 FYNNEI. The CDR3 totals 15 residues. V gave up 3 bases and J gave up 7 bases; unmatched junction bases: 10. The CDR3: CASSDRGPFNPGYTF. The CDR3 coding sequence is TGTGCCAGCAGTGACAGGGGGCCCTTTAACCCTGGCTACACCTTC.

This clone has just a few counts. The rearrangement links TRBV14 to TRBJ1-3; no reliable D call. The CDR3 contains 18 residues. The germline gives CDR1 SGHDN, CDR2 FVKESK. Trimming cost V 4 bases and J 0 bases, with 19 bases left between them. CDR3 nucleotides: TGTGCCAGCAGCCGAGTTCTGAACAGTCTCAACTCTGGAAACACCATATATTTT. It codes for CASSRVLNSLNSGNTIYF.

The J gene is TRBJ2-7, the V gene TRBV19, with TRBD2 matching over 8 bases. Trimming cost V 3 bases and J 3 bases; bases outside gene matches: 7. The germline CDR1 and CDR2 sequences are LNHDA and SQIVND (reference sequence). This CDR3 has 15 amino acids. The CDR3, as DNA: TGTGCCAGTAGTATGGGAGCGGGAGAGGTCTACGAGCAGTACTTC. This sequence encodes CASSMGAGEVYEQYF.

The CDR3 is CASSAAGWGTSTDTQYF. CDR3 nucleotide sequence: TGCGCCAGCAGCGCCGCGGGATGGGGGACCAGCACAGATACGCAGTATTTT. The chain employs TRBV5-1 and TRBJ2-3; D possibly corresponds to TRBD2 (6 bases). V was cut by 4 bases and J by 0 bases, with 18 bases left in between. CDR3 length: 17 amino acids. Germline V gene data show CDR1 as SGHRS and CDR2 as YFSETQ.

The rearrangement links TRBV29-1 to TRBJ2-1; D is unclear. CDR1 is SQVTM and CDR2 is ANQGSEA in the germline V gene. The CDR3 runs 10 residues. Trimming removed 6 bases from V and 9 bases from J, with 9 bases in between. The CDR3 DNA reads TGCAGCGTGAGCGACTTTGAGCAGTTCTTC. This encodes CSVSDFEQFF.

The chain uses TRBV7-2 and TRBJ2-2, with 11 bases identical to TRBD2. This CDR3 has 16 residues. V shed 5 bases and J 4 bases; nucleotides not matched to a gene: 6. Germline loops: CDR1 SGHTA, CDR2 FQGNSA. The CDR3 loop reads CASSLVAGGGTGELFF. The DNA of the CDR3 is TGTGCCAGCAGCCTGGTAGCGGGAGGGGGCACCGGGGAGCTGTTTTTT.

The J gene is TRBJ2-7, the V gene TRBV19; 8 nucleotides match TRBD1. CDR1 and CDR2 from the germline V gene are LNHDA and SQIVND (reference sequence). J was trimmed by 3 bases and V by 5 bases; bases with no gene match: 9. This CDR3 comprises 15 residues. CDR3 loop: CASSPETGDLYEQYF. The CDR3 nucleotides are TGTGCCAGTAGTCCTGAGACAGGGGACCTCTACGAGCAGTACTTC.

The rearrangement uses TRBV25-1 and TRBJ2-3; 7 nucleotides align to TRBD2. The CDR3 spans 14 residues. J was trimmed by 4 bases and V by 5 bases; bases with no gene match: 6. Germline CDR1 MGHDK, CDR2 SYGVNS. The CDR3 sequence: CASSPRLASDTQYF. CDR3 bases: TGTGCCAGCAGTCCCCGACTAGCATCAGATACGCAGTATTTT.

This chain joins TRBV12-5 and TRBJ2-6, with 8 nucleotides matching TRBD1. V shed 0 bases, J shed 4 bases, and the junction held 8 bases outside the gene matches. The CDR3 loop spans 18 amino acids. The germline V gene encodes CDR1 LGHNT and CDR2 FRNRAP. CDR3 in DNA: TGTGCTAGTGGTTTGGTAGGCAGGGGGCTAGCAGGGGCCAACGTCCTGACTTTC. Translated: CASGLVGRGLAGANVLTF.

The chain joins TRBV6-5 to TRBJ1-3; 9 bases line up with TRBD1. The V segment lost 6 bases and the J segment 5 bases; nucleotides outside the gene matches: 5. Germline loops: CDR1 MNHEY, CDR2 SVGAGI. The CDR3 has 14 amino acids. The CDR3 here is CASSPTGGRNTIYF. CDR3 in DNA: TGTGCCAGCAGCCCGACAGGGGGGCGAAACACCATATATTTT.

The chain combines TRBV30 with TRBJ1-2, with D uncertain. The CDR3 is 12 amino acids. V was pared by 3 bases and J by 4 bases, with 9 bases between. Germline V CDR1 and CDR2: GTSNPN, SVGIG (reference sequence). The CDR3: CAWRVVAYGYTF. The CDR3 DNA sequence: TGTGCCTGGAGGGTTGTGGCCTATGGCTACACCTTC.

This sequence joins TRBV7-3 and TRBJ2-1; 7 bases align to TRBD2. The CDR3 sequence is 14 residues long. The J segment lost 6 bases and the V segment lost 4 bases, leaving 6 bases of the junction unmatched. CDR1 and CDR2 from the germline V gene are SGHTA and FQGTGA. CDR3 protein: CASSSRASGNEQFF. CDR3 nucleotides: TGTGCCAGCAGCTCTCGCGCTAGCGGCAATGAGCAGTTCTTC.

The chain couples TRBV30 to TRBJ1-2, with no clear D. The CDR3 covers 12 residues. Germline V lookup: CDR1 GTSNPN, CDR2 SVGIG (reference sequence). V was pared by 0 bases and J by 3 bases, with 5 bases between. In nucleotides, the CDR3 is TGTGCCTGGAGTGTCCGGGACTATGGCTACACCTTC. Translated, it gives CAWSVRDYGYTF.

This chain uses TRBV7-6 with TRBJ2-5, with 13 bases lining up with TRBD2. J was trimmed by 5 bases and V by 4 bases; bases with no gene match: 4. The length of the CDR3 is 15 residues. Germline V gene sequence: CDR1 SGHVS, CDR2 FNYEAQ. The CDR3 DNA is TGTGCCAGCAGCTACGGACTAGCGGGAGTTGAGACCCAGTACTTC. This codes for CASSYGLAGVETQYF. The complete variable domain, with remaining parts taken from reference TRBV7-6 and TRBJ2-5, reads GAGVSQSPRYKVTKRGQDVALRCDPISGHVSLYWYRQALGQGPEFLTYFNYEAQQDKSGLPNDRFSAERPEGSISTLTIQRTEQRDSAMYRCASSYGLAGVETQYFGPGTRLLVL.

This clone showed up just once. The chain links TRBV5-6 to TRBJ1-5; the D is unclear. From germline, CDR1 is SGHDT and CDR2 YYEEEE. This CDR3 spans 14 amino acids. Trimming pared 4 bases from V and 2 bases from J, leaving 10 bases between. The CDR3 here is CASSRMGGNQPQHF. The CDR3, as DNA: TGTGCCAGCAGCCGAATGGGCGGCAATCAGCCCCAGCATTTT.

The V call is TRBV5-4, the J call TRBJ2-3; 7 bases are a match to TRBD2. V was pared by 1 base and J by 3 bases, with 5 bases of the junction left unmatched. The CDR3 has 15 residues. From germline, CDR1 is SGHNT and CDR2 YYREEE (reference sequence). The CDR3, as DNA: TGTGCCAGCAGCTTGAGAACGGGGGGAACAGATACGCAGTATTTT. This codes for CASSLRTGGTDTQYF. Looking up the rest from reference TRBV5-4 and TRBJ2-3 gives the full variable domain: ETGVTQSPTHLIKTRGQQVTLRCSSQSGHNTVSWYQQALGQGPQFIFQYYREEENGRGNFPPRFSGLQFPNYSSELNVNALELDDSALYLCASSLRTGGTDTQYFGPGTRLTVL.

The chain couples TRBV5-5 to TRBJ1-2, with 8 bases matching TRBD1. Germline V CDR1 and CDR2: SGHKS, YYEKEE (reference sequence). CDR3 length: 13 amino acids. Germline trimming cut 4 bases from V and 4 bases from J; bases unmatched to any gene: 3. The CDR3 loop reads CASSRTGLYGYTF. Written as DNA, the CDR3 is TGTGCCAGCAGCCGGACAGGGCTCTATGGCTACACCTTC.

The chain links TRBV18 to TRBJ2-3; 8 nucleotides align to TRBD1. Per germline, CDR1 KGHSH and CDR2 LQKENI. V dropped 2 bases and J dropped 5; count of bases not matched to a gene: 3. The CDR3 length is 14 residues. The CDR3 DNA follows: TGTGCCAGCTCACCAAGGACAGGGAGAGATACGCAGTATTTT. It codes for CASSPRTGRDTQYF.

This clone is a singleton in its sample. The chain joins TRBV5-4 to TRBJ2-3, with no clear D. Trimming left V 1 base short and J 0 bases short, with 12 bases between. The CDR3 runs 16 residues. The V gene's germline CDR1 is SGHNT and CDR2 YYREEE (reference sequence). CDR3 amino acids: CASSLNGGTSTDTQYF. CDR3 bases: TGTGCCAGCAGCTTGAATGGCGGAACTAGCACAGATACGCAGTATTTT. The full variable domain, rest sourced from reference TRBV5-4 and TRBJ2-3, is ETGVTQSPTHLIKTRGQQVTLRCSSQSGHNTVSWYQQALGQGPQFIFQYYREEENGRGNFPPRFSGLQFPNYSSELNVNALELDDSALYLCASSLNGGTSTDTQYFGPGTRLTVL.

The chain uses TRBV28 and TRBJ2-7; no definite D call. CDR3 length: 12 residues. Per the germline V gene, CDR1 is MDHEN and CDR2 is SYDVKM. The germline V and J ends were trimmed by 5 bases and 2 bases, with 7 bases remaining between them. This CDR3 is CASSRAPYEQYF. CDR3 nucleotides: TGTGCCAGCAGTCGGGCTCCCTACGAGCAGTACTTC.

The rearrangement uses TRBV7-9 and TRBJ1-6; TRBD1 matches at 8 bases. Germline V gene sequence: CDR1 SEHNR, CDR2 FQNEAQ (reference sequence). Germline trimming cut 6 bases from V and 7 bases from J; bases unmatched to any gene: 8. CDR3 length: 15 residues. For the CDR3, the DNA is TGTGCCAGCAGTTCCGCCGACAGGGGAAATTCACCCCTCCACTTT. This codes for CASSSADRGNSPLHF.

The chain uses TRBV30 and TRBJ2-1; 8 positions match TRBD2. Germline CDR1 GTSNPN, CDR2 SVGIG (reference sequence). The CDR3 length is 14 residues. The CDR3, as DNA: TGTGCTTTTTCCCCCCTAGCGGGTTACAATGAGCAGTTCTTC. Protein product: CAFSPLAGYNEQFF.

This clone has only one observation. This sequence joins TRBV5-8 and TRBJ1-3; the match to TRBD1 covers 8 bases. Trimming cost V 5 bases and J 2 bases; bases outside gene matches: 6. Per germline, CDR1 SGHTS and CDR2 YDEGEE. The CDR3 has 15 amino acids. In DNA form, the CDR3 reads TGTGCCAGCAGGACCTCAGGGGGCCCTGGAAACACCATATATTTT. Its protein product is CASRTSGGPGNTIYF.